A single sample is the source of the 15 T cell receptor beta chains below, sequenced in a study of T-cell reconstitution after alpha-beta-depleted transplantation in children. For TCRbeta, the library was prepared with unique molecular identifiers. TCRdb reanalysed the PCR reads using MiXCR and keeps one entry per CDR3 protein. The sample yields hundreds of thousands of distinct CDR3 sequences, roughly 23% seen once. Sample: PBMCs, mostly from graft donor cells, taken 360 days after TCRalphabeta/CD19-depleted stem cell transplant. Receptors were obtained from a boy under two years old who had a stem cell transplant for acute myeloid leukemia, so the T cells may come from the graft donor.

This clonotype was recorded a few times. The chain joins TRBV5-6 to TRBJ1-6; tentatively, D is TRBD1 (6 bases). The ends were cut back, 2 bases at V and 8 bases at J, with 14 bases in the middle. This CDR3 region has 15 residues. The germline gives CDR1 SGHDT, CDR2 YYEEEE. As DNA, the CDR3 is TGTGCCAGCAGCTTTGCCGGGGGGCTAGATTCACCCCTCCACTTT. Protein sequence: CASSFAGGLDSPLHF.

This clonotype was detected many times. The V call is TRBV4-3, the J call TRBJ2-1; TRBD2 aligns across 13 bases. The germline V gene encodes CDR1 LGHNA and CDR2 YSLEER. This CDR3 is 15 amino acids long. V lost 4 bases, J lost 5 bases, and 2 bases stayed unmatched. Written as DNA, the CDR3 is TGCGCCAGCAGCCCCGGACTAGCGGGGGACAATGAGCAGTTCTTC. This encodes CASSPGLAGDNEQFF.

In this sample, this clonotype turned up many times. The V and J genes are TRBV21-1 and TRBJ1-1; TRBD1, as called in the table, went unchecked against the DNA. TRBV21-1 has pseudogene status. This CDR3 region has 16 residues. The CDR3 sequence: CASSPRDRGSNTEAFF. Here the CDR3 DNA reads TGTGCCAGCAGCCCTCGGGACAGGGGCTCTAACACTGAAGCTTTCTTT.

A few counts support this clonotype. The chain couples TRBV28 to TRBJ1-5, with TRBD1 as a possible D gene (5 bases). In germline, CDR1 is MDHEN, CDR2 SYDVKM. V lost 2 bases and J lost 6, with 17 bases in between. The CDR3 is 16 residues long. The CDR3 DNA is TGTGCCAGCAGTTTAGTAGGGCAGGGCGGTCTTCAGCCCCAGCATTTT. It specifies CASSLVGQGGLQPQHF.

The chain joins TRBV29-1 to TRBJ2-3; TRBD1 matches at 7 bases. The CDR3 is made up of 14 amino acids. Germline V gives CDR1 SQVTM, CDR2 ANQGSEA. V shed 3 bases, J shed 0 bases, and the junction held 3 bases outside the gene matches. In DNA form, the CDR3 reads TGCAGCGTTGAGGACAGGTTTAGCACAGATACGCAGTATTTT. This sequence encodes CSVEDRFSTDTQYF.

This chain links TRBV25-1 with TRBJ2-5; 8 nucleotides match TRBD1. The junction had 6 bases not matched to a gene; V was cut back by 5 bases and J by 4 bases. Germline V gives CDR1 MGHDK, CDR2 SYGVNS. This CDR3 has 14 amino acids. CDR3 loop: CASSHTGGGETQYF. For the CDR3, the DNA is TGTGCCAGCAGTCATACAGGGGGAGGAGAGACCCAGTACTTC.

A remark on this clonotype: This may be a read error: a much more frequent sequence differs by one nucleotide. The chain combines TRBV7-6 with TRBJ2-7, with D perhaps matching TRBD1 (6 bases). The CDR3 is made up of 14 amino acids. Germline loops: CDR1 SGHVS, CDR2 FNYEAQ. Trimming stripped 5 bases from V and 2 bases from J, with 13 bases between. The CDR3 sequence is CASSPRTDPYEQYF. The CDR3, as DNA: TGTGCCAGCAGCCCTCGGACAGACCCCTACGAGCAGTACTTC.

This clonotype showed up many times. The chain joins TRBV5-5 to TRBJ2-7; D not resolved. Trimming took 4 bases from V and 6 from J, leaving 17 bases between them. Looked up from germline, CDR1 is SGHKS and CDR2 is YYEKEE (reference sequence). This CDR3 spans 14 amino acids. The CDR3 region has the DNA TGTGCCAGCAGCCCCCTCCAGGCGGCGCGCGAGCAGTACTTC. Protein sequence: CASSPLQAAREQYF.

This clonotype occurred many times. The rearrangement links TRBV12-5 to TRBJ1-1; 7 bases match TRBD1. The CDR3 extends over 13 amino acids. V was clipped by 7 bases and J by 4 bases; unmatched bases: 6. CDR1 is LGHNT and CDR2 is FRNRAP in the germline V gene. In nucleotides, the CDR3 is TGTGCTAGTGCACAGGGGCGGGGCACTGAAGCTTTCTTT. Amino acids: CASAQGRGTEAFF.

The chain combines TRBV5-1 with TRBJ2-1; a weak D match, TRBD1 (5 bases). There are 16 residues in the CDR3. Germline-derived CDR1 and CDR2 are SGHRS and YFSETQ. V lost 5 bases and J lost 8, with 23 bases in between. The CDR3 here is CASSQKGSGFVDEQFF. The CDR3 DNA reads TGCGCCAGCAGTCAAAAGGGGTCAGGGTTCGTCGATGAGCAGTTCTTC.

The V gene is TRBV27, the J gene TRBJ2-1; 9 bases fit TRBD2. The CDR3 has 18 residues. V was pared by 5 bases and J by 8 bases, with 19 bases of the junction left unmatched. The germline V gene encodes CDR1 MNHEY and CDR2 SMNVEV (reference sequence). This CDR3 reads CASSPIGPSVTSGDEQFF. The CDR3 DNA reads TGTGCCAGCAGTCCGATAGGCCCGTCAGTGACTAGCGGCGATGAGCAGTTCTTC.

This clonotype was found once. V is TRBV6-5 and J is TRBJ2-2; D perhaps matches TRBD2 (6 bases). The CDR3 is made up of 17 amino acids. V dropped 6 bases and J dropped 2 bases, with 19 bases sitting between them. CDR1 and CDR2 from the germline V gene are MNHEY and SVGAGI. The CDR3 protein is CASSNSRDSFNTGELFF. The CDR3 DNA sequence: TGTGCCAGCAGCAACTCTCGGGACTCCTTCAACACCGGGGAGCTGTTTTTT.

V gene TRBV7-2 combines with J gene TRBJ2-5; the match to TRBD1 covers 8 bases. CDR3 length: 16 amino acids. Trimming at V came to 2 bases and at J to 5 bases, leaving 10 bases not matched to a gene. CDR1 SGHTA and CDR2 FQGNSA come from the germline V gene. CDR3 amino acids: CASSLSGQGRAETQYF. Here the CDR3 DNA reads TGTGCCAGCAGCTTAAGCGGACAGGGCAGGGCGGAGACCCAGTACTTC.

The count of this clonotype is one. The V call is TRBV11-2, the J call TRBJ2-1; 7 nucleotides match TRBD2. The ends lost 5 bases at V and 3 bases at J; junction bases unmatched: 10. Germline V gene sequence: CDR1 SGHAT, CDR2 FQNNGV. The CDR3 is 16 amino acids. The CDR3: CASSPASGVRYNEQFF. CDR3 in DNA: TGTGCCAGCAGCCCTGCGAGCGGGGTTCGCTACAATGAGCAGTTCTTC.

This clonotype has just a few counts. The CDR3 is CSARNYVVRTEQFF. The DNA of the CDR3 is TGCAGTGCTAGAAACTACGTTGTCCGAACTGAGCAGTTCTTC. The chain carries TRBV20-1 and TRBJ2-1; D ambiguous. The V end lost 2 bases, the J end lost 9 bases, and 17 bases lay between the germline ends. The germline V gene has CDR1 DFQATT and CDR2 SNEGSKA (reference sequence). The CDR3 contains 14 residues.